These 4 T cell receptor beta chains came from one sample sequenced in a study of blood T cell repertoires in COVID-19. Sequenced by immunoSEQ multiplex PCR; TCRdb stores in-frame clones only, minus some. The data hold about 400,000 clones, with around nine tenths observed a single time. The sequenced sample consisted of PBMCs or T cells enriched from blood (not recorded which). These receptors all stem from a woman between 45 and 65 years old who had recovered from COVID-19.

DNA of the CDR3: TGCGCCAGCAGTCTCGTACAGGGGACTGAAGCTTTCTTT. It yields the protein CASSLVQGTEAFF. The V call is TRBV4-1, the J call TRBJ1-1; 7 bases align to TRBD1. The germline CDR1 and CDR2 sequences are MGHRA and YSYEKL. The CDR3 contains 13 residues. Trimming removed 6 bases from V and 5 bases from J; junction bases left unmatched: 6.

The V gene is TRBV6-5, the J gene TRBJ1-1; D may be TRBD1 (6 bases). Trimming left V 6 bases short and J 3 bases short, with 17 bases between. Germline-derived CDR1 and CDR2 are MNHEY and SVGAGI. The CDR3 is made up of 15 amino acids. CDR3 coding DNA: TGTGCCAGCAGGGGGGCCCAAGACAGGCACACTGAAGCTTTCTTT. This sequence encodes CASRGAQDRHTEAFF.

As DNA, the CDR3 is TGCGCCAGCAGCCCGCCCCAGGGCGCGTACCAAGAGACCCAGTACTTC. Translated, it gives CASSPPQGAYQETQYF. The chain links TRBV5-1 to TRBJ2-5; maybe TRBD1 (5 bases). This CDR3 contains 16 residues. Germline V lookup: CDR1 SGHRS, CDR2 YFSETQ. V was trimmed by 4 bases and J by 0 bases, leaving 16 bases between them.

The V and J genes are TRBV5-1 and TRBJ2-3; maybe TRBD2 (6 bases). This CDR3 spans 15 amino acids. V gave up 0 bases and J gave up 2 bases, with 10 bases separating them. Germline CDR1 reads SGHRS; CDR2 reads YFSETQ. The CDR3 loop is CASSLVAGHTDTQYF. The CDR3 DNA reads TGCGCCAGCAGCTTGGTTGCGGGGCACACAGATACGCAGTATTTT.